The T cell receptor (beta chain) described here comes from a study of cytomegalovirus exposure and HLA in healthy donors. Background on the study: Genetic ancestry analysis placed around four fifths of the 300 to 500 donors that were genotyped in the Caucasian-associated cluster.

The CDR3 is 14 residues long. Germline V gene sequence: CDR1 SQVTM, CDR2 ANQGSEA. V dropped 1 base and J dropped 3 bases, with 12 bases sitting between them. Each of the donors was a healthy bone marrow donor. PCR employed 60 Vbeta and 13 Jbeta primers. The table came from immunoSEQ multiplex PCR; TCRdb's copy has only in-frame clones and leaves some out. Found here are some 96,000 clones, 77% of them singletons; the top ten hold less than 8.5%. This clonotype was sampled from a female donor in good health and CMV-seronegative. This chain joins TRBV29-1 and TRBJ1-1; D gene uncertain. Material for sequencing was PBMCs. Here the CDR3 DNA reads TGCAGCGTTGAAGGAGGAGGGATCGACACTGAAGCTTTCTTT. This encodes CSVEGGGIDTEAFF.